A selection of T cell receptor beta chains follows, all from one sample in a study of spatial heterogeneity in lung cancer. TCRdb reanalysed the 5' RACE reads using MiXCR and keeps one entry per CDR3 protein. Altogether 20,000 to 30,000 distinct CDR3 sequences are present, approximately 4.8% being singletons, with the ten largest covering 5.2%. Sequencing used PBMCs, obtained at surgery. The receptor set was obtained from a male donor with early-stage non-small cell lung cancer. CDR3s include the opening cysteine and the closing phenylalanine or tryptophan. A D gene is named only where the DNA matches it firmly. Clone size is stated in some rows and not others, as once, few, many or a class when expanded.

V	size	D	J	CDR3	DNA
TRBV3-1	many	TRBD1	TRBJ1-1	CASSLRTGEAFF	TGTGCCAGCAGCTTGCGGACAGGTGAAGCTTTCTTT
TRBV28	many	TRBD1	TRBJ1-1	CASGQGLTLYMNTEAFF	TGTGCCAGCGGACAGGGACTCACATTATACATGAACACTGAAGCTTTCTTT
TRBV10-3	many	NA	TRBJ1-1	CAITKDRNTEAFF	TGTGCCATCACTAAGGACAGAAACACTGAAGCTTTCTTT
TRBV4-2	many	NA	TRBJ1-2	CASSQETGGFNYGYTF	TGTGCCAGCAGCCAAGAGACAGGAGGCTTTAACTATGGCTACACCTTC
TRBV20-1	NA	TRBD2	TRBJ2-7	CSASLLASLGEQYF	TGCAGTGCTAGTTTACTAGCGTCCTTGGGAGAGCAGTACTTC
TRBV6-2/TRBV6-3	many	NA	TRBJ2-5	CASRKPRGGETQYF	TGTGCCAGCAGGAAGCCCCGGGGTGGGGAGACCCAGTACTTC
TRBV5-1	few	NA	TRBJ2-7	CASTQQVGTYEQYF	TGCGCCAGCACCCAACAGGTCGGGACCTACGAGCAGTACTTC
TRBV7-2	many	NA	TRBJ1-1	CASSLVGTGNTEAFF	TGTGCCAGCAGCTTAGTCGGGACGGGGAACACTGAAGCTTTCTTT
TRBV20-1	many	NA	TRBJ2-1	CSAREKNEQFF	TGCAGTGCTAGAGAAAAAAATGAGCAGTTCTTC
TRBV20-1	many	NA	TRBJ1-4	CSASRGGFEEKLFF	TGCAGTGCTAGCCGGGGAGGGTTTGAGGAAAAACTGTTTTTT
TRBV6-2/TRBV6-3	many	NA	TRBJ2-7	CASSLPGYSYEQYF	TGTGCCAGCAGTTTGCCGGGGTACTCCTACGAGCAGTACTTC
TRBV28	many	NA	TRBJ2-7	CASSSRGGGTTPYEQYF	TGTGCCAGCAGTTCCCGAGGTGGGGGCACCACCCCATACGAGCAGTACTTC
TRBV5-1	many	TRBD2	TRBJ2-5	CASSLASLAGVETQYF	TGCGCCAGCAGCTTGGCCAGTCTAGCGGGAGTAGAGACCCAGTACTTC
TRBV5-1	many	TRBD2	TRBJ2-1	CASRPTSGRVNEQFF	TGCGCCAGCAGGCCTACTAGCGGGAGGGTCAATGAGCAGTTCTTC
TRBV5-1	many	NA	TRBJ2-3	CASSLIGQETDTQYF	TGCGCCAGCAGCTTAATAGGGCAGGAAACAGATACGCAGTATTTT
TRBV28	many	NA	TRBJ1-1	CASIRGGNTEAFF	TGTGCCAGCATTAGGGGAGGGAACACTGAAGCTTTCTTT
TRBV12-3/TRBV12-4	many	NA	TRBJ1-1	CASSSQENTEAFF	TGTGCCAGCAGCTCGCAAGAGAACACTGAAGCTTTCTTT
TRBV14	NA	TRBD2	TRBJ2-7	CASSTIGAGASYEQYF	TGTGCCAGCAGTACGATCGGAGCGGGAGCCTCCTACGAGCAGTACTTC
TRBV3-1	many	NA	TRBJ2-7	CASSSLQGTYEQYF	TGTGCCAGCAGCTCCTTACAGGGCACCTACGAGCAGTACTTC
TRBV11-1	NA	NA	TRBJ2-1	CASSTLGDEQFF	TGTGCCAGCAGCACCCTGGGGGATGAGCAGTTCTTC
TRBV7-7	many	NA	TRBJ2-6	CASSTYFDGSGANVLTF	TGTGCCAGCAGCACTTACTTCGACGGCTCTGGGGCCAACGTCCTGACTTTC
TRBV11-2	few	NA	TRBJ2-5	CASSFQNAKETQYF	TGTGCCAGCAGCTTCCAGAACGCTAAAGAGACCCAGTACTTC
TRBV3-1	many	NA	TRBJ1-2	CASSQVFRDGYTF	TGTGCCAGCAGCCAAGTGTTCAGGGATGGCTACACCTTC
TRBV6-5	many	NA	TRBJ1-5	CASSYDGGRNQPQHF	TGTGCCAGCAGTTACGACGGAGGCCGCAATCAGCCCCAGCATTTT
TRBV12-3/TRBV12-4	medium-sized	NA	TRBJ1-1	CASSFSGAFEAFF	TGTGCCAGCAGTTTCTCAGGGGCCTTTGAAGCTTTCTTT
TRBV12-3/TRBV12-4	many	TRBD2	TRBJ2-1	CATSLAGGLPLYNEQFF	TGTGCCACCTCACTAGCGGGGGGCCTCCCCCTCTACAATGAGCAGTTCTTC
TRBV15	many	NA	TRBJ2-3	CATSRDIQDTDTQYF	TGTGCCACCAGCAGAGATATCCAGGACACAGATACGCAGTATTTT
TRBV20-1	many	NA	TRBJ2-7	CSARRGNRRSSYEQYF	TGCAGTGCTAGAAGGGGGAACAGGCGGAGCTCCTACGAGCAGTACTTC
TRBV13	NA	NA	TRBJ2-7	CASSLGRRLEQYF	TGTGCCAGCAGCTTGGGCCGTCGCTTAGAGCAGTACTTC
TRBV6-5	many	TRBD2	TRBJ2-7	CASSYSSGDEQYF	TGTGCCAGCAGTTACTCGAGCGGGGACGAGCAGTACTTC
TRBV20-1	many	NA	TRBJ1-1	CSARGRHGLNTEAFF	TGCAGTGCTAGAGGAAGACATGGCTTGAACACTGAAGCTTTCTTT
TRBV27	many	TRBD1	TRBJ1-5	CASRRGTGTAQPQHF	TGTGCCAGCAGGAGGGGGACAGGGACGGCTCAGCCCCAGCATTTT
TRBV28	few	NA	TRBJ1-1	CASSLWQRPNTEAFF	TGTGCCAGCAGTTTGTGGCAGAGACCGAACACTGAAGCTTTCTTT
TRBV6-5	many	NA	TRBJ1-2	CASSPVGASGYGYTF	TGTGCCAGCAGTCCCGTGGGGGCTTCGGGCTATGGCTACACCTTC
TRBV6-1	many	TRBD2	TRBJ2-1	CASLGLAGGRIKQFF	TGTGCCTCCCTGGGGTTAGCGGGAGGAAGAATCAAGCAGTTCTTC
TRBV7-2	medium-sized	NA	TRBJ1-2	CASSLGFGGYGYTF	TGTGCCAGCAGCTTAGGATTCGGGGGGTATGGCTACACCTTC
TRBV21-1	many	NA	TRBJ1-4	CASSKSGKTNEKLFF	TGTGCCAGCAGCAAATCCGGGAAGACCAATGAAAAACTGTTTTTT
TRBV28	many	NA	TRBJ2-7	CASSLDGVVSSSYEQYF	TGTGCCAGCAGTTTGGATGGGGTTGTCTCCAGCTCCTACGAGCAGTACTTC
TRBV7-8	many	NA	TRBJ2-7	CASSLVYRIGNEQYF	TGTGCCAGCAGCTTAGTTTACAGAATAGGAAACGAGCAGTACTTC
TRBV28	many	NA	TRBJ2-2	CASSLVWAGTGELFF	TGTGCCAGCAGTTTGGTGTGGGCGGGCACCGGGGAGCTGTTTTTT